This TCR beta chain came from a study of blood T cell repertoires in COVID-19 (dated by TCRdb to 2018 to 2021). About the full investigation: The collaborator samples originated in the United States, Italy and Spain and spanned the acute and convalescent phases of COVID-19. Where available, HLA class I and class II types were taken from metadata supplied by the sample provider and were not determined by assay-based typing. The dataset comprised deeply sampled blood TCRbeta repertoires from subjects exposed to, actively infected with, or recovered from COVID-19. The repertoires were released in a freely available public database meant as a resource for research on the immune response to SARS-CoV-2. The samples were drawn from two sources: the first 160 participants of the ongoing ImmuneRACE study, and 1,000 to 1,500 subjects contributed by 6 global collaborators. The material from the prospective study consisted of cDNA or gDNA derived from T cells, B-cell-depleted T cells, or PBMCs. A de-identified subject ID, COVID-19 status, age in years and sex were almost always included in the sample metadata. Here is what the overall study found, with its caveats: The quantity of clinical and demographic metadata differed by source and by participant and was supplied without curation.

Collaborating institutions collected whole blood in K2EDTA tubes following their own protocols. For TCRbeta analysis, collaborator samples were shipped as frozen whole blood, as isolated PBMCs, or as DNA extracted from either sample type. This clone showed up just once. No antigen is known for it. There are no base qualities to consult, and no much larger clone falls within one base. The CDR3 covers 17 residues, taking in both the cysteine and the phenylalanine. Just CDR3 DNA is preserved here, 51 bases in frame from base 1. The germline ends are 16 bases apart after V is trimmed by 4 bases and J by 0 bases. CDR1 and CDR2 (MGHRA, YSYEKL) derive from the germline V gene. The immunoSEQ Assay, a bias-controlled multiplex PCR, was used to amplify TCRbeta CDR3 regions from genomic DNA. Processing in the source paper ran as follows. The number of nucleated cells in each sample was estimated from the amplification of reference gene primers within the assay. Sequence reads were collapsed and filtered to measure the absolute abundance of every unique TCRbeta CDR3 rearrangement. For each sample, productive Simpson clonality was calculated as the square root of Simpson's diversity index over productive rearrangements. The table comes from immuneACCESS by way of TCRdb, which keeps in-frame sequences with V and J called. Part of the clones is missing from these tables; in studies checked, under half for an unresolved V gene and the rest for unknown reasons. That table is the source of V, J and clone size, and D and trimming were worked out from the DNA. The table for this sample lists approximately 150,000 clones; roughly nine tenths of them were counted only once. The top ten clones comprise around 5% of the sample.

The TCR was taken from a human donor in a cohort sampled during active COVID-19. Source material: peripheral blood. The chain was built from TRBV4-1 and TRBJ1-3; no D segment can be confidently identified. The CDR3 protein is CASSPLAHAVSGNTIYF. The nucleotides read TGCGCCAGCAGCCCCCTGGCCCACGCGGTCTCTGGAAACACCATATATTTT.